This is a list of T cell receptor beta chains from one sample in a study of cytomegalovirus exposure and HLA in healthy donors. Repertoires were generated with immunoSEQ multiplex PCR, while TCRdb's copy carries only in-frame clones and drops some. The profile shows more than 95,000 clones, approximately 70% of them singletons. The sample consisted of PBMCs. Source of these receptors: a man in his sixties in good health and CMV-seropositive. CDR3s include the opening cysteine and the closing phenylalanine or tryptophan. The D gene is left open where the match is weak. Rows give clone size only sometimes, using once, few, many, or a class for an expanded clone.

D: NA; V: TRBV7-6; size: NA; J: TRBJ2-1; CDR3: CASSSSSEQFF; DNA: TGTGCCAGCAGCTCGAGTAGTGAGCAGTTCTTC
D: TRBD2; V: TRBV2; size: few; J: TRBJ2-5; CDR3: CASSRGTSGGVGETQYF; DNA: TGTGCCAGCAGTAGGGGGACTAGCGGGGGGGTGGGGGAGACCCAGTACTTC
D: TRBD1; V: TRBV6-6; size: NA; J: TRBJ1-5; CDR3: CASSRDRASNQPQHF; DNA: TGTGCCAGCAGCCGAGACAGGGCGAGCAATCAGCCCCAGCATTTT
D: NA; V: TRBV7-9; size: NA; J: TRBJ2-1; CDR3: CASSSPGLNEQFF; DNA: TGTGCCAGCAGCTCCCCCGGACTCAATGAGCAGTTCTTC
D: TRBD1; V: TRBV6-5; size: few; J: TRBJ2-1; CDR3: CASRAHPGQYNEQFF; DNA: TGTGCCAGCAGAGCGCACCCGGGACAGTACAATGAGCAGTTCTTC
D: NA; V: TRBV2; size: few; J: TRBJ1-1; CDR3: CASKKGFGTEAFF; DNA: TGTGCCAGCAAAAAGGGGTTCGGCACTGAAGCTTTCTTT
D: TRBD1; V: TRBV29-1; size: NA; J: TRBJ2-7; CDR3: CSGGTGTGGQQYF; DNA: TGCAGCGGGGGGACCGGGACAGGGGGACAGCAGTACTTC
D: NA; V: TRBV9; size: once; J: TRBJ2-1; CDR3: CASSGGVGLFNEQFF; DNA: TGTGCCAGCAGCGGTGGGGTGGGACTGTTTAATGAGCAGTTCTTC
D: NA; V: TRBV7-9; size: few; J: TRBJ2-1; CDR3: CAPKKANEQFF; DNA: TGTGCCCCCAAAAAAGCAAATGAGCAGTTCTTC
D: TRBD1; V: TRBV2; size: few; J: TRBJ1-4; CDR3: CASSKTGASNEKLFF; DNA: TGTGCCAGCAGCAAGACAGGGGCCAGTAATGAAAAACTGTTTTTT
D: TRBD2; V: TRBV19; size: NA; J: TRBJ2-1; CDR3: CASRATSGGPNEQFF; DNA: TGTGCCAGTAGGGCTACTAGCGGGGGGCCCAATGAGCAGTTCTTC
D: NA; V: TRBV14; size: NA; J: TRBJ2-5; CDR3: CASSQNSYGGETQYF; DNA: TGTGCCAGCAGCCAGAATTCGTACGGGGGAGAGACCCAGTACTTC
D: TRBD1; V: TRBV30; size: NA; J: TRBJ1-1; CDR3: CAWSRDSPKGAFF; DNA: TGTGCCTGGAGTAGGGACAGCCCAAAAGGAGCTTTCTTT
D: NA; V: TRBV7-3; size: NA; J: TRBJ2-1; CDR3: CASSLMGSSYNEQFF; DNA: TGTGCCAGCAGCTTAATGGGGAGCTCCTACAATGAGCAGTTCTTC
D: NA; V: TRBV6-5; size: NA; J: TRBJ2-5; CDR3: CASSYLASETQYF; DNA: TGTGCCAGCAGTTACTTGGCCTCAGAGACCCAGTACTTC
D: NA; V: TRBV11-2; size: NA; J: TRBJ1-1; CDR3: CASSLRVRETEAFF; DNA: TGTGCCAGCAGCTTACGGGTTCGTGAAACTGAAGCTTTCTTT
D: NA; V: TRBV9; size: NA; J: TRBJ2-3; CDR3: CASSVEEGTDTQYF; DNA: TGTGCCAGCAGCGTAGAGGAGGGCACAGATACGCAGTATTTT
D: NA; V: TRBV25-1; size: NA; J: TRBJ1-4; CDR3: CASSEGGKVVEKLFF; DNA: TGTGCCAGCAGTGAAGGCGGGAAGGTAGTTGAAAAACTGTTTTTT
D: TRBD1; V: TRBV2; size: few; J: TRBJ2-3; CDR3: CASSPGQGLTDTQYF; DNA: TGTGCCAGCAGCCCGGGACAGGGACTCACAGATACGCAGTATTTT
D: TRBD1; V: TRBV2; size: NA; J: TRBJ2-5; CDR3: CASSPGGGEQTQYF; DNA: TGTGCCAGCAGTCCAGGGGGCGGGGAACAGACCCAGTACTTC
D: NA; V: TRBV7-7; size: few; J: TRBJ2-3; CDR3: CASSLAPGAADTQYF; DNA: TGTGCTAGCAGCTTAGCGCCGGGAGCGGCAGATACGCAGTATTTT
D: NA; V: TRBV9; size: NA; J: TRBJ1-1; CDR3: CASSPGAGGTEAFF; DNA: TGTGCCAGCAGCCCAGGGGCAGGTGGCACTGAAGCTTTCTTT
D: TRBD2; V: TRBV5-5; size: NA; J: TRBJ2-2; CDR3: CASSLGLAGGQYTGELFF; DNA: TGTGCCAGCAGCTTGGGACTAGCGGGGGGGCAGTACACCGGGGAGCTGTTTTTT
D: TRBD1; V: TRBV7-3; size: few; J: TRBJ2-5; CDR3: CASSSGTGGTQYF; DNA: TGTGCCAGCAGCTCCGGGACAGGCGGGACCCAGTACTTC
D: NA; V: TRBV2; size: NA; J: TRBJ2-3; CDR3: CASKYVAGTDTQYF; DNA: TGTGCCAGCAAATATGTTGCAGGCACAGATACGCAGTATTTT
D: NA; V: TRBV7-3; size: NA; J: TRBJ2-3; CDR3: CASSSGGYTDTQYF; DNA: TGTGCCAGCAGCTCCGGAGGATACACGGATACGCAGTATTTT
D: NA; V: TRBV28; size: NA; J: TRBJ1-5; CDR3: CASSLGTMGQPQHF; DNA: TGTGCCAGCAGCCTCGGGACAATGGGTCAGCCCCAGCATTTT
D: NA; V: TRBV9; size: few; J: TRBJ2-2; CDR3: CASSERVRGGELFF; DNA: TGTGCCAGCAGCGAGAGAGTTAGGGGGGGGGAGCTGTTTTTT
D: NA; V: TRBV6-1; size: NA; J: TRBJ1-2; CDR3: CASSVPGVVNYGYTF; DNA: TGTGCCAGCAGTGTACCAGGGGTAGTCAACTATGGCTACACCTTC
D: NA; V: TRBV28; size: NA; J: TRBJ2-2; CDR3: CASSQLQNSNTGELFF; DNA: TGTGCCAGCAGTCAGCTACAGAATTCGAACACCGGGGAGCTGTTTTTT
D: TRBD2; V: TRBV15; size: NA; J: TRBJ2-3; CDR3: CATSRDWSRGEVKQYF; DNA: TGTGCCACCAGCAGAGATTGGTCGCGGGGGGAGGTTAAGCAGTATTTT
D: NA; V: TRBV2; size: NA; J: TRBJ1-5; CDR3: CASAGEVSNQPQHF; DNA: TGTGCCAGCGCCGGGGAGGTGAGCAATCAGCCCCAGCATTTT
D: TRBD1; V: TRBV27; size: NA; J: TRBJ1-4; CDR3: CASSLSGTGYEKLFF; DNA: TGTGCCAGCAGTTTATCCGGGACAGGGTATGAAAAACTGTTTTTT
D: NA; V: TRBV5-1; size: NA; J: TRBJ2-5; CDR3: CASGQGDKGTQYF; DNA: TGCGCCAGCGGCCAGGGTGATAAGGGGACCCAGTACTTC
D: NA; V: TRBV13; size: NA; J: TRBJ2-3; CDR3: CASSFEVDTQYF; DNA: TGTGCCAGCAGCTTTGAGGTAGATACGCAGTATTTT
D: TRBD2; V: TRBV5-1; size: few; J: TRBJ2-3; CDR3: CASSWTGTSGGFSTDTQYF; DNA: TGCGCCAGCAGCTGGACCGGGACTAGCGGGGGGTTTAGCACAGATACGCAGTATTTT
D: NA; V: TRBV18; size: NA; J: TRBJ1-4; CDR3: CASSRADDGEKLFF; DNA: TGTGCCAGCTCACGAGCGGACGACGGCGAAAAACTGTTTTTT
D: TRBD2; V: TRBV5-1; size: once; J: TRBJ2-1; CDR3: CASSLVSSGSYEQFF; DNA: TGCGCCAGCAGCTTGGTGTCTAGCGGGTCCTATGAGCAGTTCTTC
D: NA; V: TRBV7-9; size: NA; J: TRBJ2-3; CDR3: CASSLVLGGSTDTQYF; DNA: TGTGCCAGCAGCTTAGTTCTGGGGGGTAGCACAGATACGCAGTATTTT
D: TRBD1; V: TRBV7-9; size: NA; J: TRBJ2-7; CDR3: CASSFLGQAWEQYF; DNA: TGTGCCAGCAGCTTTCTCGGACAGGCCTGGGAGCAGTACTTC
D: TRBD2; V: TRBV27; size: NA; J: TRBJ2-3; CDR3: CASSLSGTSGSRTQYF; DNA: TGTGCCAGCAGTTTATCGGGGACTAGCGGTTCTCGAACGCAGTATTTT
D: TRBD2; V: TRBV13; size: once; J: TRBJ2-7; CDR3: CASSYASGLPFEQYF; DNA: TGTGCCAGCAGCTACGCTAGCGGTCTCCCTTTCGAGCAGTACTTC
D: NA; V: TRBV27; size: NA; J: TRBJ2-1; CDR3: CASLERRGQLFF; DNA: TGTGCCAGCCTCGAGAGGCGGGGCCAGCTGTTCTTC
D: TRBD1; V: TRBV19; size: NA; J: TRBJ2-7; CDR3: CASSSIRDRGDEQYF; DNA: TGTGCCAGTAGTAGCATCCGGGACAGGGGAGACGAGCAGTACTTC
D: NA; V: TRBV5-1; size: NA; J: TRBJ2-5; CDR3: CASSLNLGEQETQYF; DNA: TGCGCCAGCAGCTTGAATCTGGGAGAACAAGAGACCCAGTACTTC
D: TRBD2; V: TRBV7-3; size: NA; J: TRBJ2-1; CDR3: CASSLTRGGYNEQFF; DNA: TGTGCCAGCAGCTTAACCCGGGGGGGCTACAATGAGCAGTTCTTC
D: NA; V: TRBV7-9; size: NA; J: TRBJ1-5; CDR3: CASSLNTGNQPQHF; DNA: TGTGCCAGCAGCCTCAACACAGGGAATCAGCCCCAGCATTTT
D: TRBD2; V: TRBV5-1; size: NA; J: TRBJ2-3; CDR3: CASSLGAGGARTDTQYF; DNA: TGCGCCAGCAGCTTGGGGGCGGGGGGGGCTCGCACAGATACGCAGTATTTT
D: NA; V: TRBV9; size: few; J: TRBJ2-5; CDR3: CASSTSGLLQETQYF; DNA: TGTGCCAGCAGCACCTCAGGGCTCTTACAAGAGACCCAGTACTTC
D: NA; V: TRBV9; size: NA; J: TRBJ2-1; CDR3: CASSVATGSSSYNEQFF; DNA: TGTGCCAGCAGCGTAGCTACCGGGTCTAGCTCCTACAATGAGCAGTTCTTC
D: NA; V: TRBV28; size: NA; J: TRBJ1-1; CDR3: CASGSPRGGTEAFF; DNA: TGTGCCAGCGGCTCTCCTCGGGGGGGCACTGAAGCTTTCTTT